These T cell receptor beta chains were read from a single sample in a study of identical twins. A single record per CDR3 protein comes from TCRdb applying MiXCR to the 5' RACE reads. Of some 1,700,000 distinct CDR3 sequences listed, around 29% are singletons. Sample: cord blood. Every receptor here comes from a newborn girl in good health. The CDR3 runs from the conserved cysteine through the conserved F or W. A D gene is named only where the DNA matches it firmly. Only part of the rows carry a size: once, few, many, or a class if the clone is expanded.

TRBV24-1	.	TRBJ2-1	TRBD2	CATSTLGLAGSSYNEQFF	TGTGCCACCAGTACCTTGGGACTAGCGGGAAGCTCCTACAATGAGCAGTTCTTC
TRBV20-1	few	TRBJ1-5	.	CSARKGGTRGNQPQHF	TGCAGTGCTCGAAAAGGAGGGACTCGGGGCAATCAGCCCCAGCATTTT
TRBV24-1	few	TRBJ2-2	.	CATSDSRQPLNQGELFF	TGTGCCACCAGTGATTCCCGACAGCCCTTAAACCAAGGGGAGCTGTTTTTT
TRBV5-1	.	TRBJ1-1	.	CASSLRDTLNTEAFF	TGCGCCAGCAGCTTGCGGGACACTCTGAACACTGAAGCTTTCTTT
TRBV7-6	few	TRBJ2-3	.	CASIPGLLTDTQYF	TGTGCCAGCATCCCGGGACTTCTCACAGATACGCAGTATTTT
TRBV4-1	.	TRBJ2-3	.	CTSSQGSGRTDTQYF	TGCACCAGCAGCCAAGGTTCAGGGCGCACAGATACGCAGTATTTT
TRBV4-1	few	TRBJ2-1	TRBD2	CASTTLFVAGGKDEQFF	TGCGCCAGCACCACCCTTTTTGTAGCGGGGGGTAAGGATGAGCAGTTCTTC
TRBV18	.	TRBJ2-3	TRBD2	CASSRRTRSATDTQYF	TGTGCCAGCTCACGGAGGACTAGAAGCGCCACAGATACGCAGTATTTT
TRBV13	many	TRBJ1-5	.	CASSSGRVNQPQHF	TGTGCCAGCAGCTCTGGGAGGGTCAATCAGCCCCAGCATTTT
TRBV5-1	many	TRBJ2-7	TRBD1	CASSLTTGGYEQYF	TGCGCCAGCAGCTTGACGACAGGGGGCTACGAGCAGTACTTC
TRBV21-1	few	TRBJ1-6	.	CASSKALLGEGQVNSPLHF	TGTGCCAGCAGCAAAGCGCTTTTGGGCGAGGGACAGGTTAATTCACCCCTCCACTTT
TRBV28	few	TRBJ2-1	.	CASSLTTPNEQFF	TGTGCCAGCAGTTTAACGACACCCAATGAGCAGTTCTTC
TRBV2	few	TRBJ2-4	.	CASIRFGQNIQYF	TGTGCCAGCATCAGGTTTGGGCAAAACATTCAGTACTTC
TRBV9	.	TRBJ2-7	.	CASSVGTPSSYEQYF	TGTGCCAGCAGCGTAGGGACACCGAGCTCCTACGAGCAGTACTTC
TRBV3-1	.	TRBJ1-2	.	CAMDRPSEGGYTF	TGTGCCATGGACAGACCCTCGGAGGGTGGCTACACCTTC
TRBV28	few	TRBJ2-4	TRBD1	CASRIGTGVREQYF	TGTGCCAGCAGAATCGGGACAGGGGTTAGAGAGCAGTACTTC
TRBV20-1	.	TRBJ2-7	TRBD2	CSATTSHPYEQYF	TGCAGTGCTACGACTAGCCATCCCTACGAGCAGTACTTC
TRBV2	few	TRBJ2-1	.	CASSEITGATDNEQFF	TGTGCCAGCAGTGAAATTACGGGTGCTACTGACAATGAGCAGTTCTTC
TRBV7-2	.	TRBJ2-5	.	CASSLLLERGKRDSYVQYF	TGTGCCAGCAGCTTACTCCTCGAGCGAGGGAAGAGGGACTCCTACGTGCAGTACTTC
TRBV11-3	.	TRBJ2-6	.	CASSLGAGTNVLTF	TGTGCCAGCAGCTTGGGGGCTGGGACCAACGTCCTGACTTTC
TRBV14	few	TRBJ2-3	.	CASSQERGLSTDTQYF	TGTGCCAGCAGCCAAGAGCGAGGCCTAAGCACAGATACGCAGTATTTT
TRBV4-1	few	TRBJ1-5	.	CASSHQLGGRYRNQPQHF	TGCGCCAGCAGCCACCAACTAGGGGGAAGGTATAGGAATCAGCCCCAGCATTTT
TRBV2	few	TRBJ2-7	.	CASRRGPSYEQYF	TGTGCCAGCAGACGCGGACCCTCCTACGAGCAGTACTTC
TRBV5-6	few	TRBJ1-1	.	CASSLADGGTEAFF	TGTGCCAGCAGCTTGGCCGATGGGGGCACTGAAGCTTTCTTT
TRBV7-9	few	TRBJ2-7	TRBD2	CASSSPAGDYYEQYF	TGTGCCAGCAGCTCTCCAGCGGGAGACTACTACGAGCAGTACTTC
TRBV6-6	.	TRBJ1-4	TRBD1	CASSYGTGTGKLFF	TGTGCCAGCAGTTACGGGACAGGGACAGGAAAACTGTTTTTT
TRBV5-1	.	TRBJ1-1	TRBD1	CASSPWTGAVNTEAFF	TGCGCCAGCAGCCCCTGGACAGGGGCGGTGAACACTGAAGCTTTCTTT
TRBV27	few	TRBJ1-6	.	CASKGGSSPLHF	TGTGCCAGCAAGGGGGGGAGTTCACCCCTCCACTTT
TRBV20-1	.	TRBJ2-1	.	CSARPLRRELSYNEQFF	TGCAGTGCTAGACCCCTCCGGAGGGAGCTTTCCTACAATGAGCAGTTCTTC
TRBV7-2	few	TRBJ2-5	.	CASSFSPHRQETQYF	TGTGCCAGCAGCTTTTCGCCCCACAGGCAAGAGACCCAGTACTTC
TRBV20-1	.	TRBJ1-1	TRBD1	CSARQGVTEAFF	TGCAGTGCAAGACAGGGGGTCACTGAAGCTTTCTTT
TRBV25-1	few	TRBJ1-1	.	CASSNAGKGNTEAFF	TGTGCCAGCAGCAACGCTGGGAAGGGGAACACTGAAGCTTTCTTT
TRBV11-3	.	TRBJ2-1	.	CASSLGPRTNEQFF	TGTGCCAGCAGCTTAGGCCCGAGGACGAATGAGCAGTTCTTC
TRBV5-1	.	TRBJ2-4	.	CASSLEQGGNIRYF	TGCGCCAGCAGCTTGGAACAGGGCGGAAACATTCGGTACTTC
TRBV20-1	.	TRBJ1-4	TRBD1	CSARGRTGRNEKLFF	TGCAGTGCTAGAGGGAGGACAGGGAGAAATGAAAAACTGTTTTTT
TRBV27	.	TRBJ1-2	TRBD1	CASSLTRAGGGGYTF	TGTGCCAGCAGTTTAACCCGAGCAGGGGGCGGTGGCTACACCTTC
TRBV5-1	.	TRBJ2-7	.	CAGSLAVEQYF	TGCGCCGGCAGCTTAGCGGTCGAACAGTACTTC
TRBV10-3	few	TRBJ2-7	.	CAISESWGLESYEQYF	TGTGCCATCAGTGAGTCATGGGGACTCGAGTCCTACGAGCAGTACTTC
TRBV5-1	few	TRBJ2-3	.	CASRPGAGITDTQYF	TGCGCCAGCAGGCCCGGGGCGGGAATCACAGATACGCAGTATTTT
TRBV25-1	many	TRBJ2-1	.	CASRGHGNEQFF	TGTGCCAGCAGAGGGCATGGGAATGAGCAGTTCTTC
TRBV11-1	.	TRBJ2-3	.	CASSLAPALAPTDTQYF	TGTGCCAGCAGCTTAGCGCCCGCTCTCGCGCCCACAGATACGCAGTATTTT
TRBV3-1	once	TRBJ2-1	TRBD2	CVSSQAPSGGANEQFF	TGTGTCAGCAGCCAAGCCCCTAGCGGGGGGGCCAATGAGCAGTTCTTC
TRBV5-1	.	TRBJ1-2	TRBD1	CASSLTGDAYGYTF	TGCGCCAGCAGCTTGACAGGGGATGCCTATGGCTACACCTTC
TRBV4-2	.	TRBJ1-2	TRBD1	CASSHPDREYGYTF	TGTGCCAGCAGCCATCCCGACAGGGAGTATGGCTACACCTTC
TRBV11-2	few	TRBJ2-7	.	CASSLIGAGGSYEQYF	TGTGCCAGCAGCTTAATTGGGGCCGGGGGCTCCTACGAGCAGTACTTC
TRBV24-1	.	TRBJ2-7	.	CATSDDSYEQYF	TGTGCCACCAGTGACGACAGCTACGAGCAGTACTTC
TRBV7-2	few	TRBJ2-7	.	CASSPYNGRGYEQYF	TGTGCCAGCAGTCCTTACAATGGGCGTGGCTACGAGCAGTACTTC